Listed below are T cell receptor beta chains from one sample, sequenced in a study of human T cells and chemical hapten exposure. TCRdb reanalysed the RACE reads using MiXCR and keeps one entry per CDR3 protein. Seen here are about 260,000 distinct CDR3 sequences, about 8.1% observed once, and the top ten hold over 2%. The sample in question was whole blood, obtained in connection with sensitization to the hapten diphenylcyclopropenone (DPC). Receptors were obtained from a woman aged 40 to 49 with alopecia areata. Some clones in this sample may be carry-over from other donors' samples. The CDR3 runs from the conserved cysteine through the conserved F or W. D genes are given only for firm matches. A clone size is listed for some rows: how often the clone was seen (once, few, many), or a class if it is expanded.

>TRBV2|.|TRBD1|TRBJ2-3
TGTGCCAGCAGTGTAACGGGACAGGGGGCAGATACGCAGTATTTT
CASSVTGQGADTQYF
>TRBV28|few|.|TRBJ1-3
TGTGCCAGCAGGAGCGGGGGCTCTGGAAACACCATATATTTT
CASRSGGSGNTIYF
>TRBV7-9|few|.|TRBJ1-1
TGTGCCAGCAGCTTTTCTAACGGTGAACACGAAGCTTTCTTT
CASSFSNGEHEAFF
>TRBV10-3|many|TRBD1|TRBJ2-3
TGTGCCATCAGACAATCCGGGACAGGCACAGATACGCAGTATTTT
CAIRQSGTGTDTQYF
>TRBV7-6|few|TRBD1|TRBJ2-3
TGTGCCAGCAGCACAGGGGCATACACAGATACGCAGTATTTT
CASSTGAYTDTQYF
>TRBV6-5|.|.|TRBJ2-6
TGTGCCAGCAGTTACGGAGGCTCTGGGGCCAACGTCCAGACTTTC
CASSYGGSGANVQTF
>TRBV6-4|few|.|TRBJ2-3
TGTGCCAGCAGTGACACGCAGAGCACAGATACGCAGTATTTT
CASSDTQSTDTQYF
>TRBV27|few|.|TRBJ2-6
TGTGCCAGCAGTTTCACAGACTCAAACTCTGGGGCCAACGTCCTGACTTTC
CASSFTDSNSGANVLTF
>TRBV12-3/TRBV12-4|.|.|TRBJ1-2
TGTGCCAGCAGTTTAGACAGCCTCAGCTACACCTTC
CASSLDSLSYTF
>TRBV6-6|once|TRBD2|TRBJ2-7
TGTGCCGGCAGGGCTAGCGGTGCCTACGAGCAGTACTTC
CAGRASGAYEQYF
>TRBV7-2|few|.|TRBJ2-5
TGTGCCAGCAGCTTACTGTACCAAGAGACCCAGTACTTC
CASSLLYQETQYF
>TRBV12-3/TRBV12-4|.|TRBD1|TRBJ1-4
TGTGCCAGCAGCCGTCGAGGGGGACAGCTTGCAACTAATGAAAAACTGTTTTTT
CASSRRGGQLATNEKLFF
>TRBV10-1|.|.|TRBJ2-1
TGCGCCAGCAGTGAATCCGCCGGGCTCTTC
CASSESAGLF
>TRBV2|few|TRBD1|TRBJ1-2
TGTGCCAGCAGCCAGACAGGGAGCTATGGCTACACCTTC
CASSQTGSYGYTF
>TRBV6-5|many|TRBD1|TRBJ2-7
TGTGCCAGCAGTTACTCGAGGCAGGGGGACTACGAGCAGTACTTC
CASSYSRQGDYEQYF